The clone carrying this TCR beta chain showed up many times. Antigen: not known. These data belong to a study of Graves' ophthalmopathy and Graves' hyperthyroidism. On the study more broadly: Peripheral blood was obtained at first diagnosis, ahead of any treatment. Regarding the study as a whole: Ophthalmopathy progression was predicted with 55% to 71% sensitivity and approximately 72% specificity. Most thyroid clonotypes expanded beyond 0.001 frequency were also found in blood.

Moderate-to-severe activity, CAS at least 3, NOSPECS at least 4 and duration under 3 months characterized donors with ophthalmopathy. Transcripts of RNA were the source for amplifying TCR beta CDR3 regions. The library came from an HTBI-primed first-round RT-PCR and a second-round multiplex PCR. TCRdb analysed the multiplex PCR reads with MiXCR anew, one entry per CDR3 protein. The table shows about 210,000 distinct CDR3 sequences, with 25% to 35% occurring only once. The sequenced material came from peripheral blood. The clonotype originates from a man aged 45-65 years with Graves' ophthalmopathy.

The CDR3 sequence is CASSLVGARTGELFF. As DNA, the CDR3 is TGCGCCAGCAGCTTGGTGGGGGCGCGTACCGGGGAGCTGTTTTTT. This chain uses TRBV5-1 with TRBJ2-2; tentative D call: TRBD1 (6 bases). The V gene's germline CDR1 is SGHRS and CDR2 YFSETQ. The CDR3 consists of 15 residues. Trimming took 0 bases from V and 5 from J, leaving 11 bases between them.